The subject of this entry is one T cell receptor beta chain. The clone's antigen remains unknown. No base quality values were provided; no much bigger clone lies one nucleotide off. V is pruned by 5 bases and J by 2 bases, leaving 7 bases of the junction without a gene match. CDR3 length: 16 amino acids, cysteine to phenylalanine. The only DNA kept is the CDR3, 48 bases in frame from the first base. As encoded in the germline V gene (reference sequence), CDR1 is DFQATT while CDR2 is SNEGSKA. The library was obtained by RT-PCR. Sequencing instrument: Illumina HiSeq 2500. The raw public reads went through TCRdb reprocessing: fastp at Q25, MiXCR clone calling, in-frame beta chains kept. Here each entry gathers all rows of one CDR3 protein and keeps the most common genes and DNA. Within this sample are hundreds of thousands of distinct CDR3 sequences, with less than 20% of them counted one time only. The biggest ten clones account for approximately 11% of the sample.

The data belong to a study of response to subunit inactivated influenza vaccine (dated by TCRdb to the late 2010s). Background for the entire study: To follow how T cells responded to a trivalent subunit inactivated influenza vaccine, the researchers relied on deep quantitative profiling of the T cell receptor repertoire.

General conclusions and limits of the study: According to the authors, only a limited number of new T cells may be recruited by each seasonal influenza vaccination.

Here the sequenced sample was PBMCs from blood, taken more than 4 days after vaccination. The TCR comes from a man aged 50 to 59 who received an inactivated influenza vaccine. Donor details come from another sample of the same person, matched by shared clones. The sequence is built from TRBV20-1 and TRBJ2-3; TRBD2 matches 13 bases in the middle. The DNA sequence follows: TGCAGTGCTCGCAGGGGACTAGCGGGGTTCACAGATACGCAGTATTTT. It is translated as CSARRGLAGFTDTQYF.